These 9 T cell receptor beta chains came from one sample sequenced in a study of T cell repertoires in cytomegalovirus infection. TCRdb reprocessed the reads with MiXCR, giving one entry per CDR3 protein. The sample contains a few hundred thousand distinct CDR3 sequences, more than 40% of which appear only once. No antigen has been assigned to these receptors. Material: cultured PBMCs, obtained from culture after CMV antigen stimulation. The receptors were sampled from a human donor in good health (CMV status not recorded). Some clones in this sample may be carry-over from other donors' samples.

CDR3 protein: CALSQLDSNQPQHF. CDR3 sequence (DNA): TGTGCCCTTAGCCAGTTAGATAGCAATCAGCCCCAGCATTTT. This chain connects TRBV7-2 to TRBJ1-5; no firm D call. The CDR3 sequence is 14 residues long. From germline, CDR1 is SGHTA and CDR2 FQGNSA. Trimming took off 11 bases at V and 0 bases at J, with 14 bases between the two ends. The entire variable domain, with the rest obtained from reference TRBV7-2 and TRBJ1-5, is as follows: GAGVSQSPSNKVTEKGKDVELRCDPISGHTALYWYRQSLGQGLEFLIYFQGNSAPDKSGLPSDRFSAERTGGSVSTLTIQRTQQEDSAVYLCALSQLDSNQPQHFGDGTRLSIL.

V is TRBV7-2 and J is TRBJ2-7; TRBD1 matches 8 bases. Looked up from germline, CDR1 is SGHTA and CDR2 is FQGNSA. The CDR3 is made up of 14 amino acids. V lost 1 base and J lost 6; bases outside the gene matches: 5. This chain's CDR3 is CASSLGGQEGEQYF. The CDR3 coding sequence is TGTGCCAGCAGCTTAGGGGGACAGGAGGGCGAGCAGTACTTC.

The genes are TRBV12-3 or TRBV12-4 and TRBJ2-7; 8 nucleotides agree with TRBD2. Losses at the gene ends were 2 bases for V and 6 bases for J; bases not matched to a gene: 9. This CDR3 comprises 15 residues. The DNA of the CDR3 is TGTGCCAGCAGTTTATTTGGGTACCGGGGGGGCGAGCAGTACTTC. This gives the protein CASSLFGYRGGEQYF.

This clonotype was recorded a few times. This sequence joins TRBV28 and TRBJ2-3; 8 bases are shared with TRBD2. The V gene's germline CDR1 is MDHEN and CDR2 SYDVKM. The trim removed 3 bases at V and 3 bases at J, leaving 5 bases unmatched. This CDR3 spans 15 amino acids. CDR3 residues: CASSFMRGATDTQYF. In nucleotides, the CDR3 is TGTGCCAGCAGTTTTATGCGGGGGGCGACAGATACGCAGTATTTT.

This clonotype was seen once. The chain employs TRBV12-3 or TRBV12-4 and TRBJ2-7, with D tentatively TRBD1 (6 bases). V lost 5 bases and J lost 4, with 12 bases in between. This CDR3 comprises 13 residues. CDR3 protein: CASSLGDIYEQYF. DNA for the CDR3: TGTGCCAGCAGTCTGGGGGACATTTACGAGCAGTACTTC.

Worth noting for this clonotype: Germline is not matched at one junction end, which may reflect a read error. V is TRBV14 and J is TRBJ1-4; TRBD1 matches at 9 bases. Germline CDR1 reads SGHDN; CDR2 reads FVKESK. The CDR3 spans 16 residues. The CDR3 DNA is TGTGCCAGCGGCCATCTCGGACAGGGGAGGGGTGAAAAACTGTTTTTT. This encodes CASGHLGQGRGEKLFF.

This clonotype was observed a single time. The V and J genes are TRBV2 and TRBJ2-3; the D is unclear. The CDR3 is 13 residues long. Trimming took 8 bases from V and 0 from J, leaving 9 bases between them. Germline V CDR1 and CDR2: SNHLY, FYNNEI. CDR3 bases: TGTGCCAGCGTAGCCCTGAGCACAGATACGCAGTATTTT. Residues: CASVALSTDTQYF.

The chain carries TRBV27 and TRBJ2-5; maybe TRBD2 (6 bases). Germline V gives CDR1 MNHEY, CDR2 SMNVEV (reference sequence). Trimming cost V 5 bases and J 0 bases, with 10 bases left between them. CDR3 length: 14 amino acids. The CDR3 bases are TGTGCCAGCAGTCCGACTAGGTACCAAGAGACCCAGTACTTC. Translation: CASSPTRYQETQYF.

The chain couples TRBV2 to TRBJ2-7, with a possible D match to TRBD1 (5 bases). The CDR3 consists of 13 residues. Trimming stripped 4 bases from V and 6 bases from J, with 13 bases between. Germline CDR1 and CDR2: SNHLY and FYNNEI. The CDR3 DNA reads as TGTGCCAGCAGTGCCCGGCAGGGTGCCGAGCAGTACTTC. Protein sequence: CASSARQGAEQYF. Complete variable domain (other parts from reference TRBV2 and TRBJ2-7): EPEVTQTPSHQVTQMGQEVILRCVPISNHLYFYWYRQILGQKVEFLVSFYNNEISEKSEIFDDQFSVERPDGSNFTLKIRSTKLEDSAMYFCASSARQGAEQYFGPGTRLTVT.